This TCR beta chain stems from a study of patients and donors after allogeneic stem cell transplantation. CDR3 length: 17 residues. V trimming: 4 bases; J trimming: 5 bases; junction bases outside the gene matches: 5. In germline, CDR1 is LGHDT, CDR2 YNNKEL (reference sequence). TCRdb reprocessed the RT-PCR reads with MiXCR, giving one entry per CDR3 protein. This sample has over 400,000 distinct CDR3 sequences; 16% occur once, and the top ten carry roughly 7.2%. This clonotype showed up just a few times. This chain connects TRBV3-1 to TRBJ2-1, with 16 bases aligning to TRBD2. Sequencing used blood, either unsorted or a sorted T cell fraction (not recorded which). The source of this sequence is a human donor who was either an allogeneic HSCT recipient or a stem cell or donor lymphocyte infusion donor (not recorded which). It is not recorded whose cells these are; they may come from a transplant donor. CDR3 protein: CASSPEGLAGGDNEQFF. The CDR3 DNA is TGTGCCAGCAGCCCCGAGGGACTAGCGGGGGGGGACAATGAGCAGTTCTTC.